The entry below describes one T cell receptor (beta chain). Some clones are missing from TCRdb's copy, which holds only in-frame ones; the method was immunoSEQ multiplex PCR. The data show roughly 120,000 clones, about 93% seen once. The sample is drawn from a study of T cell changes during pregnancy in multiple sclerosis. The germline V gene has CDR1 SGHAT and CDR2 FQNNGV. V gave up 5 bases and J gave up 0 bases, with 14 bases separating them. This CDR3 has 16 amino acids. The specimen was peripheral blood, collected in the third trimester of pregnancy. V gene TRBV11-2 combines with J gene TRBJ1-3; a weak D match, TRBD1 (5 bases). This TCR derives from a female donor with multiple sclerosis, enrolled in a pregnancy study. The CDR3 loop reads CASSIQVPSSGNTIYF. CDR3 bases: TGTGCCAGCAGCATACAGGTCCCTAGCTCTGGAAACACCATATATTTT. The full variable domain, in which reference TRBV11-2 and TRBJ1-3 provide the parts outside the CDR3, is EAGVAQSPRYKIIEKRQSVAFWCNPISGHATLYWYQQILGQGPKLLIQFQNNGVVDDSQLPKDRFSAERLKGVDSTLKIQPAKLEDSAVYLCASSIQVPSSGNTIYFGEGSWLTVV.